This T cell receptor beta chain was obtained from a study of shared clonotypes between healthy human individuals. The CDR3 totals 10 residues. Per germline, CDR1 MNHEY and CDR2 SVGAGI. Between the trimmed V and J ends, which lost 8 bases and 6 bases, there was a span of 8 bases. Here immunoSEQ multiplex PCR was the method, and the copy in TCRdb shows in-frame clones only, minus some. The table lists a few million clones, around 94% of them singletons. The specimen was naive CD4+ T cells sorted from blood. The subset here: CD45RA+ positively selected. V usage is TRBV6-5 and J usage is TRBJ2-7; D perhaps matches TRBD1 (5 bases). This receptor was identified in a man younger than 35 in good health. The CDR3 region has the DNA TGTGCCAGCGGGGCTAGCGAGCAGTACTTC. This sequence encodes CASGASEQYF.